These 28 T cell receptor beta chains originate from one sample sequenced in a study of T cells in Graves' hyperthyroidism and ophthalmopathy. Researchers amplified the TCR beta CDR3 regions from RNA transcripts. First-round RT-PCR with HTBI primers amplified the TCR CDR3 region. TCRdb processed the multiplex PCR reads anew with MiXCR; each CDR3 protein has one entry. The sample has roughly 740,000 distinct CDR3 sequences, about 17% seen once. Sequencing was performed on blood. The receptors here all came from a young man with Graves' hyperthyroidism.

The chain carries TRBV7-2 and TRBJ2-7, with 7 bases lining up with TRBD2. CDR3 size: 14 residues. Germline V gene data show CDR1 as SGHTA and CDR2 as FQGNSA. Trimming took 5 bases from V and 7 from J; bases not matched to a gene: 11. The CDR3 protein is CASSRRGILREQYF. The CDR3 bases are TGTGCCAGCAGCCGGCGGGGGATTTTAAGGGAGCAGTACTTC. The whole variable domain, remainder taken from reference TRBV7-2 and TRBJ2-7, is GAGVSQSPSNKVTEKGKDVELRCDPISGHTALYWYRQSLGQGLEFLIYFQGNSAPDKSGLPSDRFSAERTGGSVSTLTIQRTQQEDSAVYLCASSRRGILREQYFGPGTRLTVT.

This clonotype was recorded many times. The rearrangement links TRBV7-9 to TRBJ2-3; the match to TRBD2 covers 12 bases. Germline loops: CDR1 SEHNR, CDR2 FQNEAQ (reference sequence). CDR3 size: 17 residues. Trimming took 3 bases from V and 0 from J; bases not matched to a gene: 4. CDR3 amino acids: CASSFPLAGGSTDTQYF. The CDR3 DNA reads as TGTGCCAGCAGCTTCCCGCTAGCGGGAGGGAGCACAGATACGCAGTATTTT. Looking up the rest from reference TRBV7-9 and TRBJ2-3 gives the full variable domain: DTGVSQNPRHKITKRGQNVTFRCDPISEHNRLYWYRQTLGQGPEFLTYFQNEAQLEKSRLLSDRFSAERPKGSFSTLEIQRTEQGDSAMYLCASSFPLAGGSTDTQYFGPGTRLTVL.

Only a few counts were recorded for this clonotype. V usage is TRBV27 and J usage is TRBJ1-2; 9 bases agree with TRBD1. The CDR3 loop spans 13 amino acids. The germline V gene has CDR1 MNHEY and CDR2 SMNVEV (reference sequence). V was clipped by 5 bases and J by 6 bases; unmatched bases: 4. Written as DNA, the CDR3 is TGTGCCAGCAGTAGACAGGGGGATAATGGCTACACCTTC. It is translated as CASSRQGDNGYTF.

The genes are TRBV28 and TRBJ2-3, with 10 bases that match TRBD2. The CDR3 contains 17 residues. Per the germline V gene, CDR1 is MDHEN and CDR2 is SYDVKM. V was pared by 9 bases and J by 3 bases, with 15 bases of the junction left unmatched. The CDR3: CASHTGTSARRTDTQYF. The CDR3 DNA reads TGTGCCAGTCACACCGGGACTAGCGCCAGGCGGACAGATACGCAGTATTTT.

The rearrangement links TRBV18 to TRBJ2-1, with unresolved D. CDR3 length equals 14 residues. Looked up from germline, CDR1 is KGHSH and CDR2 is LQKENI. V lost 6 bases to trimming and J lost 7 bases, with 16 bases between them. CDR3 coding DNA: TGTGCCAGCTCCCACGGACCTACACCGAATGAGCAGTTCTTC. Amino acid sequence: CASSHGPTPNEQFF.

This clonotype appeared a few times. This chain uses TRBV13 with TRBJ2-7; the D gene is possibly TRBD1 (5 bases). The CDR3 has 13 amino acids. Germline V gene lookup returns CDR1 PRHDT and CDR2 FYEKMQ (reference sequence). V was clipped by 5 bases and J by 3 bases, with 11 bases between them. The CDR3 is CASSPGILYEQYF. CDR3 coding DNA: TGTGCCAGCAGCCCAGGGATCCTCTACGAGCAGTACTTC. Supplemented by reference TRBV13 and TRBJ2-7, the full variable domain reads AAGVIQSPRHLIKEKRETATLKCYPIPRHDTVYWYQQGPGQDPQFLISFYEKMQSDKGSIPDRFSAQQFSDYHSELNMSSLELGDSALYFCASSPGILYEQYFGPGTRLTVT.

Many counts were recorded for this clonotype. V usage is TRBV12-3 or TRBV12-4 and J usage is TRBJ2-3; D uncertain. V was pared by 3 bases and J by 5 bases, with 3 bases between. CDR3 size: 11 residues. The CDR3 loop is CASSFGDTQYF. CDR3 DNA: TGTGCCAGCAGTTTCGGAGATACGCAGTATTTT.

This clonotype occurred many times. The chain couples TRBV5-1 to TRBJ2-3; TRBD1 matches 9 bases. V shed 2 bases and J 5 bases; nucleotides not matched to a gene: 9. Germline values: CDR1 SGHRS, CDR2 YFSETQ. This CDR3 comprises 16 residues. The CDR3 DNA follows: TGCGCCAGCAGCTTCGAGGGGACAGGGAGAGTAGATACGCAGTATTTT. Translated, it gives CASSFEGTGRVDTQYF.

This clonotype appeared many times. This chain uses TRBV6-6 with TRBJ1-2; D ambiguous. This CDR3 has 15 amino acids. Germline CDR1 is MNHNY and CDR2 is SVGAGI (reference sequence). V lost 0 bases and J lost 2, with 10 bases in between. This CDR3 is CASSYSSDWNYGYTF. DNA for the CDR3: TGTGCCAGCAGTTACTCGTCGGATTGGAACTATGGCTACACCTTC.

This clonotype was seen a handful of times. The V gene is TRBV18, the J gene TRBJ2-1; D not certain. CDR3 length equals 15 residues. V was shortened by 2 bases and J by 2 bases, with 10 bases between the two germline ends. CDR1 is KGHSH and CDR2 is LQKENI in the germline V gene. The CDR3 DNA sequence: TGTGCCAGCTCACCAATCGAGCAGACCTACAATGAGCAGTTCTTC. Its translation is CASSPIEQTYNEQFF.

In its sample, this clonotype was seen a few times. The V gene is TRBV24-1, the J gene TRBJ2-2; 7 bases match TRBD2. CDR1 and CDR2 (germline): KGHDR, SFDVKD. The CDR3 loop spans 15 amino acids. J was trimmed by 6 bases and V by 4 bases; bases with no gene match: 7. The CDR3 DNA reads TGTGCCACCAGTGAGCGGACTAGTGTTTCCGGGGAGCTGTTTTTT. This codes for CATSERTSVSGELFF.

This clonotype was detected only a few times. The chain joins TRBV25-1 to TRBJ1-4; D gene uncertain. V dropped 3 bases and J dropped 0 bases, with 8 bases sitting between them. The CDR3 loop spans 15 amino acids. Germline values: CDR1 MGHDK, CDR2 SYGVNS. The CDR3 region has the DNA TGTGCCAGCAGTGAGAAAGTCACAACTAATGAAAAACTGTTTTTT. Translation gives CASSEKVTTNEKLFF.

The chain links TRBV20-1 to TRBJ2-2; 7 nucleotides align to TRBD1. The J segment lost 6 bases and the V segment lost 6 bases, leaving 13 bases of the junction unmatched. This CDR3 contains 15 residues. The V gene's germline CDR1 is DFQATT and CDR2 SNEGSKA (reference sequence). The CDR3 spells CSAIRSGGPAGELFF. Written as DNA, the CDR3 is TGCAGTGCCATCAGGTCAGGGGGTCCGGCCGGGGAGCTGTTTTTT.

This clonotype was observed many times. V and J are TRBV11-1 and TRBJ2-7, with TRBD2 as a possible D gene (5 bases). The CDR3 has 18 residues. V lost 3 bases to trimming and J lost 2 bases, with 23 bases between them. In germline, CDR1 is SGHAT, CDR2 FQDESV (reference sequence). The CDR3 sequence is CASSFTSGRRSGAYEQYF. DNA for the CDR3: TGTGCCAGCAGCTTCACCTCAGGTAGGAGGAGCGGTGCCTACGAGCAGTACTTC.

This clonotype was counted a few times. This chain joins TRBV11-3 and TRBJ2-7; 8 nucleotides match TRBD1. The CDR3 covers 18 residues. V lost 5 bases and J lost 0; bases outside the gene matches: 15. The V gene's germline CDR1 is SGHNT and CDR2 YENEEA. CDR3 sequence: CASSARRDRPPFSYEQYF. The CDR3 bases are TGTGCCAGCAGCGCCCGCCGGGACAGGCCTCCCTTCTCCTACGAGCAGTACTTC.

The chain has TRBV2 and TRBJ2-7; D gene ambiguous. Trimming took off 7 bases at V and 0 bases at J, with 10 bases between the two ends. Germline CDR1 reads SNHLY; CDR2 reads FYNNEI. The CDR3 totals 13 residues. The CDR3 nucleotides are TGTGCCAGCAAACAGACATTCTCCTACGAGCAGTACTTC. This sequence encodes CASKQTFSYEQYF. The complete variable domain, with remaining parts taken from reference TRBV2 and TRBJ2-7, reads EPEVTQTPSHQVTQMGQEVILRCVPISNHLYFYWYRQILGQKVEFLVSFYNNEISEKSEIFDDQFSVERPDGSNFTLKIRSTKLEDSAMYFCASKQTFSYEQYFGPGTRLTVT.

This clonotype was detected a few times. This rearrangement joins TRBV10-3 to TRBJ2-1; unclear D gene. Germline CDR1 is ENHRY and CDR2 is SYGVKD. With 4 bases removed from V and 0 bases from J, the gap between germline ends came to 13 bases. The CDR3 has 16 residues. The CDR3 protein is CAISAKDRSSYNEQFF. For the CDR3, the DNA is TGTGCCATCAGTGCGAAAGATAGGAGCTCCTACAATGAGCAGTTCTTC.

Many counts were recorded for this clonotype. The rearrangement uses TRBV24-1 and TRBJ2-1, with 13 nucleotides matching TRBD2. The ends lost 4 bases at V and 0 bases at J; junction bases unmatched: 8. There are 19 residues in the CDR3. Germline V gene sequence: CDR1 KGHDR, CDR2 SFDVKD. CDR3 DNA: TGTGCCACCAGTGACTGGGGGACTAGCGGGACCGCCTCCTACAATGAGCAGTTCTTC. Residues: CATSDWGTSGTASYNEQFF.

The chain employs TRBV11-3 and TRBJ2-6; D uncertain. V lost 6 bases to trimming and J lost 1 base, with 7 bases between them. This CDR3 region has 14 residues. CDR1 and CDR2 from the germline V gene are SGHNT and YENEEA. This CDR3 reads CASSKQSGANVLTF. The CDR3 DNA reads TGTGCCAGCAGTAAACAGTCTGGGGCCAACGTCCTGACTTTC.

V gene TRBV2 combines with J gene TRBJ2-1; 8 nucleotides line up with TRBD1. The germline V gene has CDR1 SNHLY and CDR2 FYNNEI. The CDR3 sequence is 15 residues long. The V and J ends lost 6 bases and 7 bases, in that order; junction bases with no gene match: 11. The DNA for the CDR3 is TGTGCCAGCAGCCCAGGACAGGGAGCTTTGAATGAGCAGTTCTTC. Translation gives CASSPGQGALNEQFF.

The table lists this clonotype with many counts. The J gene is TRBJ1-2, the V gene TRBV18; possible D gene TRBD1, 6 bases. With 3 bases removed from V and 5 bases from J, the gap between germline ends came to 19 bases. Germline CDR1 is KGHSH and CDR2 is LQKENI. The CDR3 length is 16 residues. The CDR3 loop reads CASSPTGQRGEYGYTF. In nucleotides, the CDR3 is TGTGCCAGCTCACCTACCGGACAGAGGGGGGAGTATGGCTACACCTTC. The whole variable domain, filled in from reference TRBV18 and TRBJ1-2, reads NAGVMQNPRHLVRRRGQEARLRCSPMKGHSHVYWYRQLPEEGLKFMVYLQKENIIDESGMPKERFSAEFPKEGPSILRIQQVVRGDSAAYFCASSPTGQRGEYGYTFGSGTRLTVV.

This clonotype was found many times. This CDR3 reads CASSPGPTTGELFF. The CDR3, as DNA: TGTGCCAGCTCACCGGGACCAACAACCGGGGAGCTGTTTTTT. The V and J genes are TRBV18 and TRBJ2-2; TRBD1 or TRBD2 may be the D gene (5 bases each). This CDR3 has 14 residues. Germline CDR1 reads KGHSH; CDR2 reads LQKENI. V gave up 3 bases and J gave up 5 bases, with 10 bases separating them.

This clonotype was counted between two and nine times. This chain connects TRBV5-1 to TRBJ1-2, with D perhaps matching TRBD1 (6 bases). Trimming left V 0 bases short and J 5 bases short, with 14 bases between. Looked up from germline, CDR1 is SGHRS and CDR2 is YFSETQ. This CDR3 has 15 amino acids. CDR3 loop: CASSLGGGGQYGYTF. The CDR3 DNA is TGCGCCAGCAGCTTGGGGGGTGGAGGACAGTATGGCTACACCTTC.

This rearrangement joins TRBV4-1 to TRBJ2-7, with 9 positions matching TRBD2. The V gene end was trimmed by 1 base and the J gene end by 6 bases; junction bases not matched to a gene: 7. The germline gives CDR1 MGHRA, CDR2 YSYEKL. This CDR3 region has 15 residues. In DNA, the CDR3 is TGCGCCAGCAGCCAAGTGAATAGCGGGAGTTCCGAGCAGTACTTC. Translating gives CASSQVNSGSSEQYF.

The rearrangement uses TRBV20-1 and TRBJ2-5; a possible D gene is TRBD2 (6 bases). Germline-derived CDR1 and CDR2 are DFQATT and SNEGSKA (reference sequence). V was trimmed by 0 bases and J by 12 bases, leaving 23 bases between them. This CDR3 has 15 amino acids. CDR3 sequence (DNA): TGCAGTGCTAGAGATCAGGATAGCGGTCGGCTGGGGGAGTACTTC. Translation: CSARDQDSGRLGEYF.

This clonotype came up many times. The V call is TRBV27, the J call TRBJ1-5; 10 nucleotides agree with TRBD1. Germline CDR1 and CDR2: MNHEY and SMNVEV (reference sequence). The CDR3 extends over 17 amino acids. Trimming took 5 bases from V and 1 from J; bases not matched to a gene: 8. CDR3 amino acids: CASSRRTGGRSNQPQHF. As DNA, the CDR3 is TGTGCCAGCAGTCGGCGGACAGGGGGTAGGAGCAATCAGCCCCAGCATTTT.

The table lists this clonotype with a few counts. The rearrangement joins TRBV2 to TRBJ2-7, with 13 bases identical to TRBD2. The CDR3 extends over 17 amino acids. Germline V gene sequence: CDR1 SNHLY, CDR2 FYNNEI. Trimming cost V 6 bases and J 5 bases; bases outside gene matches: 13. The CDR3 nucleotides are TGTGCCAGCAGAGACAAACGGGGACTAGCGGGAACCAACGAGCAGTACTTC. It yields the protein CASRDKRGLAGTNEQYF.

This rearrangement joins TRBV7-9 to TRBJ1-4; D not certain. V was shortened by 5 bases and J by 7 bases, with 17 bases between the two germline ends. There are 15 residues in the CDR3. Germline V gives CDR1 SEHNR, CDR2 FQNEAQ (reference sequence). This CDR3 is CASSPQETASEKLFF. The CDR3 region has the DNA TGTGCCAGCAGCCCTCAGGAAACGGCGTCTGAAAAACTGTTTTTT.